Sequencing of this T cell receptor beta chain was carried out in a study of blood T cells in healthy people across ages. The study, taken as a whole, reports: Without sorted subsets, naive and antigen-experienced compartments could not be conclusively compared. There was no known CMV status for donors, so expanded clonotype changes were possibly confounded.

A second PCR, run for about 6 to 11 cycles, used a sample-barcoded 5' primer plus a J-beta primer mix. Every cDNA molecule bore a tag from a template-switch adaptor containing 12 random nucleotides. MiXCR, applied by TCRdb to the 5' RACE reads, yields one record per CDR3 protein. The table shows about 780,000 distinct CDR3 sequences, with 46% occurring only once. The CDR3 is 19 amino acids. This clonotype turned up a few times. What it binds is unknown. The TCR sequence derives from a man aged 80 or over in good health. The rearrangement uses TRBV21-1 and TRBJ2-5; no DNA check was done on the table's D call, TRBD2. TRBV21-1 is designated a pseudogene. Sequenced input: blood. The CDR3 nucleotides are TGTGCCAGCAGCAAAGACCTGCGGGAGGGCTCCTCGTACCAAGAGACCCAGTACTTC. Translation: CASSKDLREGSSYQETQYF.